These 10 T cell receptor beta chains originate from one sample sequenced in a study of T cell responses to AZD1222 COVID-19 vaccine. Sequencing was performed with immunoSEQ multiplex PCR; in TCRdb, only in-frame clones are kept and a portion is missing. The sample includes 75,000 to 100,000 clones, about 85% of them seen just once. The sample here was peripheral blood, taken on day 0 of AZD1222 vaccination. These receptor sequences come from an adult in good health.

This sequence joins TRBV7-9 and TRBJ1-1, with 7 nucleotides matching TRBD1. J gave up 4 bases and V 5 bases, and 4 bases lay outside the gene matches. The CDR3 sequence is 13 residues long. Germline V gives CDR1 SEHNR, CDR2 FQNEAQ (reference sequence). The CDR3 reads CASSQTGLTEAFF. CDR3 bases: TGTGCCAGCAGCCAGACAGGGCTCACTGAAGCTTTCTTT. Looking up the rest from reference TRBV7-9 and TRBJ1-1 gives the full variable domain: DTGVSQNPRHKITKRGQNVTFRCDPISEHNRLYWYRQTLGQGPEFLTYFQNEAQLEKSRLLSDRFSAERPKGSFSTLEIQRTEQGDSAMYLCASSQTGLTEAFFGQGTRLTVV.

The J gene is TRBJ2-3, the V gene TRBV7-2, with D uncertain. V lost 1 base and J lost 6, with 11 bases in between. The CDR3 runs 14 residues. CDR1 SGHTA and CDR2 FQGNSA come from the germline V gene. CDR3 sequence: CASSLGNSRDTQYF. The DNA for the CDR3 is TGTGCCAGCAGCTTAGGAAATTCGAGGGATACGCAGTATTTT.

About this clone: Other DNA sequences in this specimen translate into the identical CDR3. V gene TRBV9 combines with J gene TRBJ1-1, with a possible D match to TRBD1 (6 bases). The V end was cut by 4 bases, the J end by 2 bases, with 12 bases between. The CDR3 runs to 14 residues. Germline-derived CDR1 and CDR2 are SGDLS and YYNGEE. The CDR3 region has the DNA TGTGCCAGCAGCCCCAGACAGGAAAACACTGAAGCTTTCTTT. Protein: CASSPRQENTEAFF.

This clone was detected only a few times. The chain links TRBV18 to TRBJ2-7; tentative D call: TRBD2 (6 bases). This CDR3 has 16 amino acids. Trimming left V 3 bases short and J 6 bases short, with 21 bases between. Germline assignment: CDR1 KGHSH and CDR2 LQKENI. Here the CDR3 DNA reads TGTGCCAGCTCACCTCGTACTAGCCAACCATTAATCGAGCAGTACTTC. Amino acids: CASSPRTSQPLIEQYF.

V is TRBV5-4 and J is TRBJ1-2; 8 bases are a match to TRBD1. Germline V gives CDR1 SGHNT, CDR2 YYREEE (reference sequence). This CDR3 comprises 15 residues. J lost 5 bases, V lost 3 bases, and 9 bases had no gene match. The chain's CDR3 is CASSYGDRHWYGYTF. CDR3 DNA sequence: TGTGCCAGCAGCTACGGGGACAGGCACTGGTATGGCTACACCTTC.

The rearrangement joins TRBV3-1 (or the pseudogene TRBV3-2) to TRBJ2-5; TRBD1 or TRBD2 may be the D gene (5 bases each). Trimming took off 0 bases at V and 7 bases at J, with 12 bases between the two ends. In germline, CDR1 is LGHDT, CDR2 YNNKEL (reference sequence). The CDR3 has 14 residues. CDR3 in amino acids: CASSQDRDLWTQYF. The DNA of the CDR3 is TGTGCCAGCAGCCAAGACAGGGACCTATGGACCCAGTACTTC.

This chain joins TRBV5-8 and TRBJ2-1, with 7 bases identical to TRBD1. The CDR3 totals 15 residues. CDR1 and CDR2 (germline): SGHTS, YDEGEE. Trimming took 1 base from V and 4 from J; bases not matched to a gene: 5. CDR3 sequence reads: CASSLWGQTYNEQFF. The CDR3 coding sequence is TGTGCCAGCAGCTTGTGGGGACAGACTTACAATGAGCAGTTCTTC.

The V gene is TRBV11-3, the J gene TRBJ1-2, with D hard to call. Trimming took off 5 bases at V and 2 bases at J, with 18 bases between the two ends. The CDR3 covers 16 residues. The germline gives CDR1 SGHNT, CDR2 YENEEA. The CDR3 sequence is CASSPFTGSGNYGYTF. The CDR3 DNA sequence: TGTGCCAGCAGCCCCTTTACCGGTTCAGGAAACTATGGCTACACCTTC.

The chain is built from TRBV15 and TRBJ1-5; 8 bases map to TRBD1. The CDR3 length is 20 residues. Germline loops: CDR1 LNHNV, CDR2 YYDKDF (reference sequence). V lost 0 bases, J lost 0 bases, and 13 bases stayed unmatched. Written as DNA, the CDR3 is TGTGCCACCAGCAGAGAGAGCGGCCGGGACAGGTTCTATAGCAATCAGCCCCAGCATTTT. It translates to CATSRESGRDRFYSNQPQHF. Drawing the rest from reference TRBV15 and TRBJ1-5, the complete variable domain is DAMVIQNPRYQVTQFGKPVTLSCSQTLNHNVMYWYQQKSSQAPKLLFHYYDKDFNNEADTPDNFQSRRPNTSFCFLDIRSPGLGDTAMYLCATSRESGRDRFYSNQPQHFGDGTRLSIL.

The V gene is TRBV5-4, the J gene TRBJ1-3, with D uncertain. V was clipped by 0 bases and J by 6 bases, with 13 bases between them. Looked up from germline, CDR1 is SGHNT and CDR2 is YYREEE (reference sequence). CDR3 length: 15 amino acids. The CDR3 DNA is TGTGCCAGCAGCTTGGCCGCGTCCCAAGAAAACACCATATATTTT. This codes for CASSLAASQENTIYF.